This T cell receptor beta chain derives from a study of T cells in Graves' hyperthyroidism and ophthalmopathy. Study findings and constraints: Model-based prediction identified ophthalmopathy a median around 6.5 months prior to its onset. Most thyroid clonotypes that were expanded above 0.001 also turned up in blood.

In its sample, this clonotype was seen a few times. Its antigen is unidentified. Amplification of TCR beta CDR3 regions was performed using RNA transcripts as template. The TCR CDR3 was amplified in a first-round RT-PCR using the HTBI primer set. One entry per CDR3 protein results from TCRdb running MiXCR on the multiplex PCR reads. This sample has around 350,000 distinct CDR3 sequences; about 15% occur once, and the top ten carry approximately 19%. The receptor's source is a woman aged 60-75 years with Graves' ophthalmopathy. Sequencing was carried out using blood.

The CDR3 DNA sequence: TGTGCCAGCAGTGGTCCTGGGACCCAGTACTTC. Translating gives CASSGPGTQYF. The chain uses TRBV25-1 and TRBJ2-5, with D unclear. Germline V gives CDR1 MGHDK, CDR2 SYGVNS. This CDR3 comprises 11 residues. V gave up 4 bases and J gave up 7 bases, with 7 bases separating them.